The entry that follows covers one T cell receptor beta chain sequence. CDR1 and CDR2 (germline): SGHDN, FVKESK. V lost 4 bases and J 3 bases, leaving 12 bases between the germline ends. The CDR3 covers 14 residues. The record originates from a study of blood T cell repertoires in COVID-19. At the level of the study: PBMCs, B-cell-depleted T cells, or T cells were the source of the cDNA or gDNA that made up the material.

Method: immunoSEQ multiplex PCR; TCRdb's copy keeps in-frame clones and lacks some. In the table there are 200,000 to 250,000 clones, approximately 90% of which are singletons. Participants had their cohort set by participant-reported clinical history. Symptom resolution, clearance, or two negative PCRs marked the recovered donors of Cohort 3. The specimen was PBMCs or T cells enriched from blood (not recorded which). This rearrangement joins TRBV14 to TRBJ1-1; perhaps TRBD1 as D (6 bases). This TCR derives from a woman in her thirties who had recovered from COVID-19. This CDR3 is CASSPDRRDTEAFF. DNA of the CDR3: TGTGCCAGCAGCCCCGACAGGCGAGACACTGAAGCTTTCTTT.